These T cell receptor beta chains were read from a single sample in a study of blood T cell repertoires in COVID-19. Using immunoSEQ multiplex PCR, the repertoire was profiled, and TCRdb retains in-frame clones only, with some absent. Here the sample spans 250,000 to 300,000 clones, around 90% being singletons. The material sequenced was PBMCs or T cells enriched from blood (not recorded which). Source of these receptors: a woman in her twenties or thirties who had recovered from COVID-19. The CDR3 runs from the conserved cysteine through the conserved F or W. D genes are given only for firm matches. Clone size, where shown, is once, few, many, or a class for clones that have expanded.

>NA|TRBJ1-4|TRBV6-5|few
CASRPRVYNEKLFF
TGTGCCAGCAGGCCACGGGTATATAATGAAAAACTGTTTTTT
>TRBD1|TRBJ1-1|TRBV19|many
CASSRDRAEAFF
TGTGCCAGTAGTCGAGACAGGGCGGAAGCTTTCTTT
>TRBD2|TRBJ2-1|TRBV29-1|NA
CSVELSGREQFF
TGCAGCGTTGAGCTTAGCGGGAGGGAGCAGTTCTTC
>NA|TRBJ2-7|TRBV28|NA
CASSLSQGGTGPYEQYF
TGTGCCAGCAGTTTATCTCAGGGGGGGACAGGCCCCTACGAGCAGTACTTC
>TRBD2|TRBJ2-1|TRBV13|NA
CASSFASGGSYNEQFF
TGTGCCAGCAGCTTCGCGTCGGGAGGGTCCTACAATGAGCAGTTCTTC
>NA|TRBJ2-3|TRBV9|NA
CASSVGQRALPTDTQYF
TGTGCCAGCAGCGTAGGGCAGCGGGCCCTGCCCACAGATACGCAGTATTTT
>NA|TRBJ2-5|TRBV7-6|NA
CASSFVQGQETQYF
TGTGCCAGCAGCTTCGTCCAGGGCCAAGAGACCCAGTACTTC
>TRBD2|TRBJ2-7|TRBV18|NA
CASSPPGTSPYEQYF
TGTGCCAGCTCACCCCCCGGGACTAGCCCCTACGAGCAGTACTTC
>TRBD2|TRBJ2-2|TRBV2|NA
CASSVASGRAGGELFF
TGTGCCAGCAGTGTGGCCAGCGGGAGGGCCGGCGGGGAGCTGTTTTTT
>TRBD1|TRBJ1-1|TRBV6-5|NA
CASSHRGLNTEAFF
TGTGCCAGCAGCCACAGGGGGCTGAACACTGAAGCTTTCTTT
>NA|TRBJ1-1|TRBV19|NA
CASTTAGGGLGTEAFF
TGTGCCAGCACGACCGCCGGGGGAGGTTTGGGCACTGAAGCTTTCTTT
>NA|TRBJ1-2|TRBV29-1|NA
CSVSGQSANYGYTF
TGCAGCGTTTCAGGACAGTCCGCTAACTATGGCTACACCTTC
>NA|TRBJ2-3|TRBV11-3|NA
CASSLAGEVTDTQYF
TGTGCCAGCAGCTTAGCGGGAGAGGTCACAGATACGCAGTATTTT
>NA|TRBJ1-1|TRBV5-1|NA
CASSLASRGTEAFF
TGCGCCAGCAGCTTGGCTAGTAGGGGGACTGAAGCTTTCTTT
>TRBD1|TRBJ1-1|TRBV3-1/TRBV3-2|NA
CASSQDRAANTEAFF
TGTGCCAGCAGCCAGGACAGGGCTGCTAACACTGAAGCTTTCTTT
>TRBD1|TRBJ2-7|TRBV9|NA
CASSSGQGAAYEQYF
TGTGCCAGCAGCTCAGGACAGGGGGCTGCCTACGAGCAGTACTTC
>TRBD1|TRBJ2-7|TRBV4-2|NA
CASSQGIGQGVGYEQYF
TGTGCCAGCAGCCAAGGGATCGGACAGGGGGTTGGATACGAGCAGTACTTC
>TRBD2|TRBJ2-2|TRBV11-2|NA
CASSSPGLGVTNTGELFF
TGTGCCAGCAGCTCTCCGGGACTAGGGGTGACGAACACCGGGGAGCTGTTTTTT
>NA|TRBJ2-1|TRBV28|NA
CASRPLSGHNEQFF
TGTGCCAGCAGACCTCTAAGCGGGCACAATGAGCAGTTCTTC
>TRBD1|TRBJ2-7|TRBV5-4|NA
CASSERTGRDEQYF
TGTGCCAGCAGCGAACGGACAGGGCGAGACGAGCAGTACTTC
>NA|TRBJ2-1|TRBV3-1/TRBV3-2|few
CASSQEFYIEQFF
TGTGCCAGCAGCCAAGAGTTCTATATTGAGCAGTTCTTC
>NA|TRBJ1-2|TRBV5-5|NA
CASTLWDGRTRGYGYTF
TGTGCCAGCACCTTGTGGGACGGTCGTACGCGGGGCTATGGCTACACCTTC
>NA|TRBJ1-3|TRBV7-6|once
CASSPVAGESGNTIYF
TGTGCCAGCAGCCCGGTTGCAGGGGAGTCTGGAAACACCATATATTTT
>NA|TRBJ2-1|TRBV7-9|NA
CASSSNPRRIF
TGTGCCAGCAGTTCGAACCCCAGGAGGATCTTC
>TRBD1|TRBJ1-4|TRBV28|NA
CASSSGQGNRATNEKLFF
TGTGCCAGCAGTTCAGGACAGGGAAATCGCGCAACTAATGAAAAACTGTTTTTT
>NA|TRBJ1-5|TRBV19|NA
CASRDTTNQPQHF
TGTGCCAGTAGGGACACTACAAATCAGCCCCAGCATTTT
>TRBD2|TRBJ2-7|TRBV5-4|NA
CASSLDLAGEGQYF
TGTGCCAGCAGCTTGGATCTAGCGGGAGAGGGGCAGTACTTC
>TRBD1|TRBJ2-3|TRBV29-1|NA
CSVDAQGVDTQYF
TGCAGCGTTGATGCGCAGGGGGTAGACACGCAGTATTTT
>TRBD2|TRBJ2-7|TRBV9|NA
CASSGSGLDYEQYF
TGTGCCAGCAGCGGTAGCGGGTTAGACTACGAGCAGTACTTC
>TRBD1|TRBJ1-2|TRBV12-3/TRBV12-4|NA
CASKGQGWGYTF
TGTGCCAGCAAGGGACAGGGCTGGGGCTACACCTTC
>TRBD1|TRBJ1-6|TRBV15|NA
CATSRVLGQGLGSPLHF
TGTGCCACCAGCAGAGTCTTAGGACAGGGTTTAGGTTCACCCCTCCACTTT
>TRBD2|TRBJ2-7|TRBV7-7|NA
CASSLGLAVAYEQYF
TGTGCTAGCAGCTTAGGGCTAGCGGTGGCCTACGAGCAGTACTTC
>TRBD1|TRBJ2-1|TRBV7-9|NA
CASSFLRGLSEKHNEQFF
TGTGCCAGCAGCTTCCTAAGGGGGCTTAGCGAGAAACACAATGAGCAGTTCTTC
>NA|TRBJ2-2|TRBV3-1/TRBV3-2|few
CASSQETKGDGELFF
TGTGCCAGCAGCCAAGAGACGAAGGGGGACGGGGAGCTGTTTTTT
>NA|TRBJ1-2|TRBV15|NA
CATSSSRGNYGYTF
TGTGCCACCAGCAGTAGTAGAGGGAACTATGGCTACACCTTC
>NA|TRBJ2-1|TRBV19|NA
CASSIVAGPYNEQFF
TGTGCCAGTAGTATAGTGGCAGGGCCATACAATGAGCAGTTCTTC
>NA|TRBJ1-1|TRBV21-1|NA
CASSRNRARTEAFF
TGTGCCAGCAGCAGGAACAGGGCTAGGACTGAAGCTTTCTTT
>TRBD1|TRBJ2-7|TRBV5-1|NA
CASSTGTGSEQYF
TGCGCCAGCAGCACCGGGACAGGGAGTGAGCAGTACTTC
>TRBD1|TRBJ1-6|TRBV30|NA
CAWTGDRSSYNSPLHF
TGTGCCTGGACCGGGGACAGGAGCTCCTATAATTCACCCCTCCACTTT
>TRBD2|TRBJ2-3|TRBV9|NA
CASSAGISGRAPPDTQYF
TGTGCCAGCAGCGCGGGGATTAGCGGGAGGGCCCCCCCAGATACGCAGTATTTT
>TRBD2|TRBJ2-2|TRBV11-2|NA
CASRWTSGRSGELFF
TGTGCCAGCAGATGGACTAGCGGGAGGTCCGGGGAGCTGTTTTTT
>TRBD2|TRBJ2-3|TRBV12-5|NA
CANRGTSGTDTQYF
TGTGCTAACCGCGGGACTAGCGGCACAGATACGCAGTATTTT
>NA|TRBJ2-3|TRBV9|NA
CASSPSDLVADTQYF
TGTGCCAGCAGCCCCTCGGACTTAGTAGCAGATACGCAGTATTTT
>TRBD1|TRBJ1-5|TRBV7-2|NA
CASSLSGGNQPQHF
TGTGCCAGCAGCCTATCAGGGGGGAATCAGCCCCAGCATTTT
>NA|TRBJ2-1|TRBV6-2/TRBV6-3|NA
CASSYGGDSYNEQFF
TGTGCCAGCAGTTACGGAGGGGACTCCTACAATGAGCAGTTCTTC
>NA|TRBJ1-6|TRBV19|NA
CASSILESSPLHF
TGTGCCAGTAGTATTCTAGAAAGTTCACCCCTCCACTTT
>NA|TRBJ2-5|TRBV6-2/TRBV6-3|NA
CASSGGTLEKETQYF
TGTGCCAGCAGCGGAGGGACGTTAGAAAAAGAGACCCAGTACTTC
>TRBD1|TRBJ1-3|TRBV19|NA
CASSGTGAPSGNTIYF
TGTGCCAGTAGTGGGACAGGCGCCCCTTCGGGAAACACCATATATTTT
>TRBD2|TRBJ2-1|TRBV29-1|NA
CSVEGAGGGYNEQFF
TGCAGCGTTGAAGGAGCGGGAGGCGGCTACAATGAGCAGTTCTTC
>NA|TRBJ1-1|TRBV6-5|NA
CASSISGARAFF
TGTGCCAGCAGTATATCAGGGGCAAGAGCTTTCTTT
>NA|TRBJ1-3|TRBV27|NA
CASSSKGFLSGNTIYF
TGTGCCAGCAGCTCCAAGGGGTTTTTATCTGGAAACACCATATATTTT
>NA|TRBJ1-5|TRBV18|NA
CASSPGEGQPQHF
TGTGCCAGCTCACCGGGGGAGGGTCAGCCCCAGCATTTT
>NA|TRBJ1-2|TRBV3-1/TRBV3-2|NA
CASSPYQLGGAGGYTF
TGTGCCAGCAGCCCTTACCAACTTGGGGGGGCGGGTGGCTACACCTTC
>TRBD2|TRBJ2-1|TRBV10-3|NA
CAMQGASGSLNEQFF
TGTGCCATGCAAGGGGCTAGCGGGAGTTTAAATGAGCAGTTCTTC
>NA|TRBJ1-1|TRBV28|NA
CASSRYRIDTEAFF
TGTGCCAGCAGTCGCTACAGGATCGACACTGAAGCTTTCTTT
>TRBD1|TRBJ1-4|TRBV6-2/TRBV6-3|NA
CASSYSGQPNEKLFF
TGTGCCAGCAGTTACTCGGGACAGCCTAATGAAAAACTGTTTTTT
>TRBD1|TRBJ2-5|TRBV29-1|NA
CSADRVDGETQYF
TGCAGCGCGGACAGGGTGGACGGCGAGACCCAGTACTTC
>TRBD1|TRBJ1-2|TRBV6-4|NA
CASRGDRGYGYTF
TGTGCCAGCAGGGGAGACAGGGGCTATGGCTACACCTTC
>TRBD1|TRBJ2-5|TRBV18|NA
CASSQGQGAEETQYF
TGTGCCAGCTCCCAAGGACAGGGGGCGGAAGAGACCCAGTACTTC